This T cell receptor beta chain is drawn from a study of cytomegalovirus exposure and HLA in healthy donors. Regarding the study as a whole: Reported results showed that the classifier diagnosed cytomegalovirus status with high specificity and sensitivity. Associated with HLA alleles at 0.05 false discovery rate in a later analysis were over 15,000 TCR beta sequences. Later analysis showed TCR association rates varying by HLA locus, highest for DRB1 and lowest for HLA-C. TCR beta chains numbering 164 were designated cytomegalovirus-associated.

A note on this clone: Its specificity is unknown.

Per germline, CDR1 MNHEY and CDR2 SMNVEV (reference sequence). V gave up 7 bases and J gave up 4 bases; unmatched junction bases: 6. The CDR3 extends over 15 amino acids. The PCR had 60 Vbeta and 13 Jbeta primers. Assay: immunoSEQ multiplex PCR; the TCRdb copy retains only in-frame clones and omits some. The sample lists 170,000 or so clones, around 77% occurring once. The sequenced sample was PBMCs. This TCR derives from a man aged 60 to 69 in good health and CMV-seronegative. The J gene is TRBJ2-2, the V gene TRBV27, with TRBD2 matching 10 bases. The CDR3 nucleotides are TGTGCCAGCACTACCCTAGCGGGAGCCACCGGGGAGCTGTTTTTT. This sequence encodes CASTTLAGATGELFF.